This TCR beta chain originates from a study of blood T cell repertoires in COVID-19. Study context: Acute and convalescent COVID-19 specimens originated in the United States, Italy and Spain. Sources were T cells, B-cell-depleted T cells, or PBMCs; the material itself was cDNA or gDNA.

The CDR3 spans 13 residues. Trimming took 4 bases from V and 1 from J, leaving 8 bases between them. The V gene's germline CDR1 is SGDLS and CDR2 YYNGEE. Authors' data handling: Nucleated cell number was recorded as an estimate derived from reference gene primer amplification. The data were produced by immunoSEQ multiplex PCR, yet TCRdb's version contains in-frame clones alone and is incomplete. The V and J calls and clone size come from that table; D and trimming were worked out from the DNA. This sample has some 130,000 clones, with around 89% found just once. V is TRBV9 and J is TRBJ1-2, with D unclear. The source of this sequence is a man in his 70s with active COVID-19. What was sequenced was peripheral blood. CDR3 region: CASSPADNYGYTF. The CDR3, as DNA: TGTGCCAGCAGCCCAGCGGATAACTATGGCTACACCTTC.